These 6 T cell receptor beta chains originate from one sample sequenced in a study of high-grade serous ovarian cancer treatment subgroups. The data were produced by immunoSEQ multiplex PCR, yet TCRdb's version contains in-frame clones alone and is incomplete. In the table there are approximately 3,500 clones, 70% to 85% of which are singletons. Tumor samples were taken before definitive surgery or chemotherapy. The specimen was tumor tissue. The source is a human donor with high-grade serous ovarian cancer.

J is TRBJ2-3 and V is TRBV5-3; D unclear. TRBV5-3 is identified as an open reading frame with a role that is uncertain. The CDR3 loop spans 18 amino acids. Trimming stripped 2 bases from V and 1 base from J, with 20 bases between. The CDR3 loop is CARSFPQATTPRTDTQYF. In nucleotides, the CDR3 is TGTGCCAGAAGCTTCCCTCAAGCCACCACTCCACGCACAGATACGCAGTATTTT.

The chain recombines TRBV6-6 with TRBJ2-7; the match to TRBD1 covers 8 bases. V was pared by 4 bases and J by 2 bases, with 1 base of the junction left unmatched. Germline CDR1 and CDR2: MNHNY and SVGAGI (reference sequence). The CDR3 is 13 residues long. CDR3 in DNA: TGTGCCAGCAGTTTACAGGGGGCCTACGAGCAGTACTTC. The encoded protein is CASSLQGAYEQYF.

This clone was seen once. The chain carries TRBV13 and TRBJ1-4; D remains unclear. The CDR3 loop spans 14 amino acids. Germline CDR1 is PRHDT and CDR2 is FYEKMQ (reference sequence). V shed 0 bases and J shed 3 bases, with 5 bases lying between them. The CDR3 protein is CASSLGGPNEKLFF. The CDR3 region has the DNA TGTGCCAGCAGCTTAGGCGGGCCTAATGAAAAACTGTTTTTT.

The rearrangement joins TRBV28 to TRBJ1-2, with 7 nucleotides matching TRBD1. Germline V gene data show CDR1 as MDHEN and CDR2 as SYDVKM. Trimming took 2 bases from V and 6 from J; bases not matched to a gene: 6. The CDR3 covers 14 residues. The chain's CDR3 is CASSLPGDRDGYTF. The CDR3, as DNA: TGTGCCAGCAGTTTACCGGGTGACAGGGATGGCTACACCTTC.

V gene TRBV2 combines with J gene TRBJ1-1; possible D gene TRBD1, 5 bases. Germline V gene lookup returns CDR1 SNHLY and CDR2 FYNNEI. V lost 10 bases and J 0 bases, leaving 15 bases between the germline ends. This CDR3 spans 14 amino acids. The CDR3 region is CATTWGVLNTEAFF. The CDR3 bases are TGTGCCACTACCTGGGGGGTCTTGAACACTGAAGCTTTCTTT.

J is TRBJ2-2 and V is TRBV7-6; weak D call: TRBD2 (7 bases). The germline V and J ends were trimmed by 7 bases and 6 bases, with 18 bases remaining between them. Germline CDR1 is SGHVS and CDR2 is FNYEAQ. There are 15 residues in the CDR3. CDR3 nucleotides: TGTGCCAGCACCTCTGGTACAGGGAGGGCCGGGGAGCTGTTTTTT. It encodes CASTSGTGRAGELFF. Using reference TRBV7-6 and TRBJ2-2 for the parts outside the CDR3, the full variable domain is GAGVSQSPRYKVTKRGQDVALRCDPISGHVSLYWYRQALGQGPEFLTYFNYEAQQDKSGLPNDRFSAERPEGSISTLTIQRTEQRDSAMYRCASTSGTGRAGELFFGEGSRLTVL.